The 8 T cell receptor beta chains below all came from one sample that was sequenced in a study of T-cell memory formation after mild COVID-19. TCRdb re-derived calls from the 5' RACE reads in MiXCR, one entry per CDR3 protein. Counted here are some 150,000 distinct CDR3 sequences, 11% to 15% occurring once; the ten biggest clones make up roughly 28%. Material for sequencing was PBMCs or a T cell subset sorted from them (not recorded which). The receptor source for this set is an adult woman who had mild COVID-19 (a few samples of this study predate the infection). Cell type and time point are not known.

This clonotype was seen more than once but under ten times. The chain carries TRBV5-1 and TRBJ1-2; possibly TRBD1 for D (6 bases). There are 15 residues in the CDR3. Germline CDR1 SGHRS, CDR2 YFSETQ. V was pared by 3 bases and J by 8 bases, with 20 bases between. This CDR3 reads CASSSPGHPQQGYTF. As DNA, the CDR3 is TGCGCCAGCAGCTCCCCGGGACACCCCCAGCAGGGCTACACCTTC.

This chain links TRBV7-6 with TRBJ2-7; 8 bases line up with TRBD1. Germline values: CDR1 SGHVS, CDR2 FNYEAQ. The CDR3 has 15 amino acids. Trimming removed 1 base from V and 2 bases from J; junction bases left unmatched: 4. The CDR3, as DNA: TGTGCCAGCAGCTTAGGGGGACAGGATACCTACGAGCAGTACTTC. It yields the protein CASSLGGQDTYEQYF.

The V call is TRBV20-1, the J call TRBJ1-1; 7 bases align to TRBD1. The CDR3 consists of 13 residues. The germline V gene has CDR1 DFQATT and CDR2 SNEGSKA (reference sequence). The CDR3: CGRKGAGDTEAFF. The CDR3 bases are TGCGGCAGGAAGGGGGCAGGGGACACTGAAGCTTTCTTT.

The genes are TRBV30 and TRBJ1-5; 7 bases line up with TRBD1. V shed 4 bases and J 2 bases; nucleotides not matched to a gene: 8. The CDR3 loop spans 15 amino acids. The germline gives CDR1 GTSNPN, CDR2 SVGIG (reference sequence). The CDR3: CAWKAGGNGNQPQHF. DNA of the CDR3: TGTGCCTGGAAGGCAGGGGGGAATGGCAATCAGCCCCAGCATTTT.

The CDR3 region is CASSDSPGQGSTEAFF. CDR3 DNA sequence: TGTGCCAGCAGTGACTCCCCGGGACAGGGTTCCACTGAAGCTTTCTTT. The rearrangement links TRBV6-4 to TRBJ1-1; 9 bases align to TRBD1. J was trimmed by 4 bases and V by 0 bases; bases with no gene match: 6. Germline CDR1 is MRHNA and CDR2 is SNTAGT. The CDR3 is made up of 16 amino acids.

The rearrangement joins TRBV12-3 or TRBV12-4 to TRBJ2-2; tentative D call: TRBD2 (6 bases). Trimming took 6 bases from V and 7 from J, leaving 12 bases between them. The CDR3 length is 13 residues. CDR3 in amino acids: CASSNTSLGELFF. The CDR3 DNA reads as TGTGCCAGCAGCAACACTAGCCTCGGGGAGCTGTTTTTT.

The chain employs TRBV28 and TRBJ1-2; D is perhaps TRBD1 (5 bases). CDR3 size: 12 residues. Germline lookup yields CDR1 MDHEN and CDR2 SYDVKM. V was shortened by 10 bases and J by 7 bases, with 16 bases between the two germline ends. The CDR3 nucleotides read TGTGCCACCCACCTGGGGGACGGTGGCTACACCTTC. Translated: CATHLGDGGYTF.

The V call is TRBV15, the J call TRBJ2-3; 7 positions agree with TRBD2. The germline V gene has CDR1 LNHNV and CDR2 YYDKDF (reference sequence). The V gene end was trimmed by 3 bases and the J gene end by 1 base; junction bases not matched to a gene: 10. CDR3 length: 17 amino acids. The chain's CDR3 is CATSRDTSGARTDTQYF. The CDR3, as DNA: TGTGCCACCAGCAGGGATACCAGCGGGGCCCGCACAGATACGCAGTATTTT.